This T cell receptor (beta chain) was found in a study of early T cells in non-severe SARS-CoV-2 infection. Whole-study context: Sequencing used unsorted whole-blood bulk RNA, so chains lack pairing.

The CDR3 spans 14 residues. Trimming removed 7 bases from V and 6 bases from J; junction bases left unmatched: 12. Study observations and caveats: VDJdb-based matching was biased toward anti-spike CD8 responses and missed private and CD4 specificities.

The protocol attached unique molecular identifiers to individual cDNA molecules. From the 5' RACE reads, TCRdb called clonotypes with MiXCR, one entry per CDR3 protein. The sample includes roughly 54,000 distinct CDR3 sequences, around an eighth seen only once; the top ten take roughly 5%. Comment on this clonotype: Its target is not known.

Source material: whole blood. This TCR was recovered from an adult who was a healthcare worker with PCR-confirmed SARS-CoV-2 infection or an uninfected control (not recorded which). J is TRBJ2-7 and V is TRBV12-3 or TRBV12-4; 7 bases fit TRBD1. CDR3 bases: TGTGCCAGCACCTGGGGGACAGAGACTGCCGAGCAGTACTTC. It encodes CASTWGTETAEQYF.